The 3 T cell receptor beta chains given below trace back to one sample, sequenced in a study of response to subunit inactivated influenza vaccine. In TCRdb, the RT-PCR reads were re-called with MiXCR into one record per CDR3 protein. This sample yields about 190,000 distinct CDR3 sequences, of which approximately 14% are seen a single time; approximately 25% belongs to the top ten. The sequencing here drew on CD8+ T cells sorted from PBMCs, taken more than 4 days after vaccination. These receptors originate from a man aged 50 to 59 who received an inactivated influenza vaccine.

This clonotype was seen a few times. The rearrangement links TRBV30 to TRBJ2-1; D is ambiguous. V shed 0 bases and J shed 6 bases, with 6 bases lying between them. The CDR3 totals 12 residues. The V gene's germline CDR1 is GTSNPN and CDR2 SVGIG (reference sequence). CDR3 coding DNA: TGTGCCTGGAGTGTTTACCTCAATGAGCAGTTCTTC. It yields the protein CAWSVYLNEQFF. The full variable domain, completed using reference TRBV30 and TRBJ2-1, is SQTIHQWPATLVQPVGSPLSLECTVEGTSNPNLYWYRQAAGRGLQLLFYSVGIGQISSEVPQNLSASRPQDRQFILSSKKLLLSDSGFYLCAWSVYLNEQFFGPGTRLTVL.

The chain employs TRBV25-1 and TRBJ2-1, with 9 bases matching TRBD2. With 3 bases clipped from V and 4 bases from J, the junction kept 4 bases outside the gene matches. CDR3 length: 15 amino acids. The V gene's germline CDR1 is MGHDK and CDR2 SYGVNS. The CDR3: CASSETSGEYNEQFF. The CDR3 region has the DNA TGTGCCAGCAGTGAGACTAGCGGAGAGTACAATGAGCAGTTCTTC.

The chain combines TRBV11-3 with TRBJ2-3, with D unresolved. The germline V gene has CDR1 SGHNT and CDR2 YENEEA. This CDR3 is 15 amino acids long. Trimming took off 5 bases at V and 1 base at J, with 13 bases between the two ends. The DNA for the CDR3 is TGTGCCAGCAGCCCAACGCCACGGGGCACAGATACGCAGTATTTT. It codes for CASSPTPRGTDTQYF.